This TCR beta chain was observed in a study of T cells in narcolepsy. Study background: Healthy controls were enrolled alongside patients with narcolepsy type 1 or type 2. Study-wide results and caveats: Blood of same and different patients, but not healthy controls, reportedly held recurring autoreactive clonotypes. No autoreactive T cell clone sequences appeared in some memory CD4+ repertoires. Same-patient CSF and blood CD4+ T cell clonotypes included HCRT-specific and TRIB2-specific autoreactive ones.

The method was immunoSEQ multiplex PCR; TCRdb's version includes in-frame clones alone and lacks a portion of them. Altogether 30,000 to 40,000 clones are present, 75% to 90% being singletons, with the ten largest covering around 2.3%. This CDR3 is 17 amino acids long. V lost 2 bases to trimming and J lost 0 bases, with 15 bases between them. Germline V gene lookup returns CDR1 SGHTS and CDR2 YDEGEE. For this clone: Its cognate antigen is unknown.

The TCR originated in a human donor with narcolepsy. The chain combines TRBV5-8 with TRBJ2-1; D ambiguous. Sequencing was carried out using CD45RA- memory CD4+ T cells from PBMCs. The CDR3 coding sequence is TGTGCCAGCAGCTTCGCCGAGATTGCCGTCTCCTACAATGAGCAGTTCTTC. Translating gives CASSFAEIAVSYNEQFF. The full variable domain, completed using reference TRBV5-8 and TRBJ2-1, is EAGVTQSPTHLIKTRGQQATLRCSPISGHTSVYWYQQALGLGLQFLLWYDEGEERNRGNFPPRFSGRQFPNYSSELNVNALELEDSALYLCASSFAEIAVSYNEQFFGPGTRLTVL.